These 25 T cell receptor beta chains originate from one sample sequenced in a study of blood T cell repertoires in COVID-19. Method: immunoSEQ multiplex PCR; TCRdb's copy keeps in-frame clones and lacks some. The repertoire holds over 150,000 clones, 60% to 85% seen once, with around 8.1% in the top ten. The source material was peripheral blood. Source of these receptors: a man aged 55-75 years with acute or convalescent COVID-19.

This chain joins TRBV19 and TRBJ2-7, with TRBD1 matching 9 bases. The germline gives CDR1 LNHDA, CDR2 SQIVND (reference sequence). This CDR3 spans 17 amino acids. Germline trimming cut 1 base from V and 0 bases from J; bases unmatched to any gene: 7. CDR3 nucleotides: TGTGCCAGTAGTATAGCGGGACAGGGCCCTAGCTCCTACGAGCAGTACTTC. As protein: CASSIAGQGPSSYEQYF.

This clone showed up just once. The rearrangement links TRBV7-8 to TRBJ1-2, with 9 nucleotides matching TRBD1. Germline V gene lookup returns CDR1 SGHVS and CDR2 FQNEAQ. The junction had 0 bases not matched to a gene; V was cut back by 1 base and J by 3 bases. This CDR3 is 14 amino acids long. The CDR3 DNA reads as TGTGCCAGCAGCTTAGGGACAGGGGACTATGGCTACACCTTC. As protein: CASSLGTGDYGYTF.

This chain joins TRBV29-1 and TRBJ2-5, with 8 bases matching TRBD1. Germline assignment: CDR1 SQVTM and CDR2 ANQGSEA. The CDR3 has 14 amino acids. J was trimmed by 4 bases and V by 4 bases; bases with no gene match: 8. CDR3: CSVADRGDRETQYF. Here the CDR3 DNA reads TGCAGCGTTGCAGACAGGGGCGACCGAGAGACCCAGTACTTC.

The V call is TRBV7-2, the J call TRBJ2-4; 14 nucleotides line up with TRBD2. V gave up 1 base and J gave up 7 bases; unmatched junction bases: 0. The CDR3 extends over 15 amino acids. CDR1 SGHTA and CDR2 FQGNSA come from the germline V gene. The DNA of the CDR3 is TGTGCCAGCAGCTTAGGGACTAGCGGGAGGAACATTCAGTACTTC. Its protein product is CASSLGTSGRNIQYF.

The chain couples TRBV7-9 to TRBJ1-1; 7 nucleotides align to TRBD1. Germline CDR1 and CDR2: SEHNR and FQNEAQ (reference sequence). This CDR3 contains 16 residues. J lost 1 base, V lost 6 bases, and 11 bases had no gene match. The CDR3 sequence: CASRSIDRVANTEAFF. In DNA, the CDR3 is TGTGCCAGCAGGTCTATTGACAGGGTGGCGAACACTGAAGCTTTCTTT.

The chain joins TRBV7-2 to TRBJ1-1, with TRBD1 identical over 8 bases. The V gene's germline CDR1 is SGHTA and CDR2 FQGNSA. This CDR3 comprises 14 residues. V gave up 4 bases and J gave up 0 bases; unmatched junction bases: 1. CDR3 nucleotide sequence: TGTGCCAGCAGCTGGACAGGGATGAACACTGAAGCTTTCTTT. Its protein is CASSWTGMNTEAFF.

The chain links TRBV24-1 to TRBJ2-3; D is uncertain. CDR1 KGHDR and CDR2 SFDVKD come from the germline V gene. The V gene lost 0 bases and the J gene lost 10 bases, with 7 bases spanning the gap. This CDR3 has 12 residues. CDR3 residues: CATSDLQTPQYF. CDR3 sequence (DNA): TGTGCCACCAGTGATTTGCAAACACCGCAGTATTTT.

The chain recombines TRBV12-3 or TRBV12-4 with TRBJ2-1, with D maybe TRBD2 (5 bases). V dropped 3 bases and J dropped 10 bases, with 13 bases sitting between them. The CDR3 spans 13 residues. The CDR3 nucleotides read TGTGCCAGCAGTTTCTCGGGGTTGGGGGAGCAGTTCTTC. Translated: CASSFSGLGEQFF.

Only a few counts were recorded for this clone. The V call is TRBV5-5, the J call TRBJ2-3; 8 nucleotides align to TRBD2. The length of the CDR3 is 14 residues. Germline V CDR1 and CDR2: SGHKS, YYEKEE (reference sequence). V dropped 6 bases and J dropped 5; count of bases not matched to a gene: 8. As DNA, the CDR3 is TGTGCCAGCACCATAACGGGGGGGATAGATACGCAGTATTTT. It is translated as CASTITGGIDTQYF.

V gene TRBV25-1 combines with J gene TRBJ2-7; no reliable D call. This CDR3 has 15 residues. With 1 base removed from V and 6 bases from J, the gap between germline ends came to 16 bases. CDR1 MGHDK and CDR2 SYGVNS come from the germline V gene. CDR3 bases: TGTGCCAGCAGTGAATCCTACTCACACGGCGGCGAGCAGTACTTC. This sequence encodes CASSESYSHGGEQYF.

This clone was detected once. V and J are TRBV7-2 and TRBJ2-1; TRBD2 agrees at 9 bases. With 3 bases clipped from V and 0 bases from J, the junction kept 0 bases outside the gene matches. This CDR3 has 15 amino acids. Germline V gene sequence: CDR1 SGHTA, CDR2 FQGNSA. The CDR3 is CASSFSGGSYNEQFF. Here the CDR3 DNA reads TGTGCCAGCAGCTTTAGCGGGGGCTCCTACAATGAGCAGTTCTTC.

This rearrangement joins TRBV25-1 to TRBJ1-2; 12 nucleotides agree with TRBD1. The V segment lost 0 bases and the J segment 8 bases; nucleotides outside the gene matches: 4. Germline CDR1 and CDR2: MGHDK and SYGVNS. This CDR3 has 15 residues. The CDR3 DNA reads TGTGCCAGCAGTGAATACGGGACAGGGGGCCGGGGCTACACCTTC. Protein: CASSEYGTGGRGYTF.

The chain joins TRBV9 to TRBJ1-1; perhaps TRBD1 as D (6 bases). Trimming cost V 3 bases and J 0 bases, with 18 bases left between them. The CDR3 extends over 17 amino acids. Germline CDR1 SGDLS, CDR2 YYNGEE. CDR3 in DNA: TGTGCCAGCAGCGCGCCGCCGCGGGGGCGGGTGAACACTGAAGCTTTCTTT. Amino acid sequence: CASSAPPRGRVNTEAFF.

The V call is TRBV6-5, the J call TRBJ1-2; D might be TRBD1 (6 bases). The V gene lost 4 bases and the J gene lost 3 bases, with 12 bases spanning the gap. Germline V gene lookup returns CDR1 MNHEY and CDR2 SVGAGI. The CDR3 is made up of 14 amino acids. The DNA of the CDR3 is TGTGCCAGCAGTTCAGGACAGAGCCACTATGGCTACACCTTC. It encodes CASSSGQSHYGYTF.

This clone was seen only once. The chain recombines TRBV4-1 with TRBJ1-1, with 8 bases fitting TRBD1. The CDR3 is made up of 13 amino acids. The junction had 6 bases not matched to a gene; V was cut back by 4 bases and J by 8 bases. CDR1 MGHRA and CDR2 YSYEKL come from the germline V gene. The DNA for the CDR3 is TGCGCCAGCAGCCGCACTCGGGACAGGGAAGCTTTCTTT. Translating it yields CASSRTRDREAFF.

The chain links TRBV7-9 to TRBJ1-1; possibly TRBD1 for D (6 bases). Trimming shortened V by 4 bases and J by 4 bases, and 7 bases separated the two germline ends. The germline CDR1 and CDR2 sequences are SEHNR and FQNEAQ (reference sequence). This CDR3 is built from 12 residues. Written as DNA, the CDR3 is TGTGCCAGCAGCTCGGACAGCACTGAAGCTTTCTTT. Residues: CASSSDSTEAFF.

The chain is built from TRBV3-1 (or the pseudogene TRBV3-2) and TRBJ2-1; TRBD2 agrees at 12 bases. CDR1 LGHDT and CDR2 YNNKEL come from the germline V gene (reference sequence). The CDR3 is made up of 17 amino acids. Germline trimming cut 2 bases from V and 5 bases from J; bases unmatched to any gene: 7. The CDR3 reads CASSQLAGGLENNEQFF. CDR3 DNA: TGTGCCAGCAGCCAACTAGCGGGGGGGCTAGAGAACAATGAGCAGTTCTTC.

The gene calls are TRBV13 and TRBJ2-1; 8 bases are a match to TRBD1. The junction had 12 bases not matched to a gene; V was cut back by 5 bases and J by 0 bases. Germline CDR1 reads PRHDT; CDR2 reads FYEKMQ (reference sequence). The CDR3 contains 18 residues. This CDR3 reads CASSPPWGTGDSYNEQFF. The CDR3 DNA sequence: TGTGCCAGCAGCCCACCTTGGGGGACAGGCGACTCCTACAATGAGCAGTTCTTC.

This clone was observed a handful of times. The CDR3, as DNA: TGTGCCTGGAGTACGGGTATGGATTCACCCCTCCACTTT. It translates to CAWSTGMDSPLHF. V is TRBV30 and J is TRBJ1-6; unclear D gene. Trimming took 2 bases from V and 8 from J, leaving 10 bases between them. From germline, CDR1 is GTSNPN and CDR2 SVGIG (reference sequence). The CDR3 extends over 13 amino acids. Using reference TRBV30 and TRBJ1-6 for the parts outside the CDR3, the full variable domain is SQTIHQWPATLVQPVGSPLSLECTVEGTSNPNLYWYRQAAGRGLQLLFYSVGIGQISSEVPQNLSASRPQDRQFILSSKKLLLSDSGFYLCAWSTGMDSPLHFGNGTRLTVT.

The chain recombines TRBV5-1 with TRBJ1-1; D unclear. In germline, CDR1 is SGHRS, CDR2 YFSETQ. Trimming took 1 base from V and 1 from J, leaving 5 bases between them. This CDR3 has 13 amino acids. The CDR3: CASSLFRNTEAFF. CDR3 nucleotide sequence: TGCGCCAGCAGCTTGTTCCGGAACACTGAAGCTTTCTTT.

The chain links TRBV29-1 to TRBJ1-2, with 10 bases that match TRBD1. CDR1 SQVTM and CDR2 ANQGSEA come from the germline V gene. The CDR3 runs to 14 residues. The V gene end was trimmed by 3 bases and the J gene end by 3 bases; junction bases not matched to a gene: 4. The CDR3 loop is CSVDRGQGYYGYTF. The CDR3 bases are TGCAGCGTTGATAGGGGACAGGGGTACTATGGCTACACCTTC.

This clone was counted between two and nine times. The chain joins TRBV10-3 to TRBJ2-7; D possibly corresponds to TRBD2 (6 bases). This CDR3 contains 16 residues. CDR1 and CDR2 from the germline V gene are ENHRY and SYGVKD. Trimming took 4 bases from V and 0 from J, leaving 16 bases between them. The CDR3 sequence: CAISGGGHLLSYEQYF. CDR3 nucleotides: TGTGCCATCAGTGGGGGAGGACACCTTCTCTCCTACGAGCAGTACTTC.

V gene TRBV12-5 combines with J gene TRBJ1-2; 9 positions agree with TRBD1. J gave up 2 bases and V 6 bases, and 4 bases lay outside the gene matches. This CDR3 spans 14 amino acids. Germline V gives CDR1 LGHNT, CDR2 FRNRAP. CDR3 amino acids: CASGDTGGNYGYTF. The CDR3 DNA reads as TGTGCTAGTGGGGATACAGGGGGCAACTATGGCTACACCTTC.

The DNA of the CDR3 is TGTGCCAGCAGTCCAATTCCCGGACAGGGGACCGCAGATACGCAGTATTTT. Translated: CASSPIPGQGTADTQYF. V gene TRBV6-6 combines with J gene TRBJ2-3, with 9 bases matching TRBD1. From germline, CDR1 is MNHNY and CDR2 SVGAGI (reference sequence). The CDR3 loop spans 17 amino acids. Unmatched junction bases numbered 13, after V lost 5 bases and J lost 4 bases.

The gene calls are TRBV3-1 (or the pseudogene TRBV3-2) and TRBJ2-6; the D gene is possibly TRBD2 (5 bases). The V end was cut by 1 base, the J end by 0 bases, with 16 bases between. Germline CDR1 reads LGHDT; CDR2 reads YNNKEL (reference sequence). The CDR3 runs to 19 residues. The CDR3 reads CASSQVSGFLSSGANVLTF. The CDR3 coding sequence is TGTGCCAGCAGCCAAGTCTCGGGGTTTCTCAGCTCTGGGGCCAACGTCCTGACTTTC.